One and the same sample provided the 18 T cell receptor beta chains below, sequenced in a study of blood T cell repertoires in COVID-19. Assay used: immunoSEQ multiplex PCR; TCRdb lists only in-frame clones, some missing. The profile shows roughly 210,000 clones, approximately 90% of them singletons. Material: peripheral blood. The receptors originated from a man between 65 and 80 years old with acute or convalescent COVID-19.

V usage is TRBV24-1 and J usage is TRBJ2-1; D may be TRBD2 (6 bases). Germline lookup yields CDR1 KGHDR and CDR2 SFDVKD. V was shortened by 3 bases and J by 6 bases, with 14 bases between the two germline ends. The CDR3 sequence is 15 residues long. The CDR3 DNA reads TGTGCCACCAGTGATCTGGGACTTTTTCCCAATGAGCAGTTCTTC. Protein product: CATSDLGLFPNEQFF.

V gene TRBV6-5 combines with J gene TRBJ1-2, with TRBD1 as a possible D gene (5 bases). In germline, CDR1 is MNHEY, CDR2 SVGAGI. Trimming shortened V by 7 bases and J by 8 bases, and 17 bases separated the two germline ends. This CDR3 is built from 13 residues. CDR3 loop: CASTFRDGLGYTF. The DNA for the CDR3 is TGTGCCAGCACCTTCAGGGATGGTCTCGGCTACACCTTC.

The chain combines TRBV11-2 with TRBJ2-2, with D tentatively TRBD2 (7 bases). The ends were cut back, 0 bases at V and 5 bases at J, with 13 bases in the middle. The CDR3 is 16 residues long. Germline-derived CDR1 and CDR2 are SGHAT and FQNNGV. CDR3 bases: TGTGCCAGCAGCTTAGAGGGGGGGCGAGGGACCGGGGAGCTGTTTTTT. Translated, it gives CASSLEGGRGTGELFF.

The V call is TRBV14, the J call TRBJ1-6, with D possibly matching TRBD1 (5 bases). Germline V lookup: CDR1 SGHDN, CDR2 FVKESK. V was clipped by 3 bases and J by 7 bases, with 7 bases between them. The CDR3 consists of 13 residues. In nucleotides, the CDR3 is TGTGCCAGCAGCCAGGGGGGGAATTCACCCCTCCACTTT. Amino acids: CASSQGGNSPLHF.

The CDR3 is CASSQGEGADTQYF. The CDR3 region has the DNA TGCGCCAGCAGCCAAGGGGAAGGGGCGGATACGCAGTATTTT. The genes are TRBV4-1 and TRBJ2-3; weak D call: TRBD1 (5 bases). Germline CDR1 reads MGHRA; CDR2 reads YSYEKL. This CDR3 has 14 residues. The V end lost 1 base, the J end lost 6 bases, and 11 bases lay between the germline ends.

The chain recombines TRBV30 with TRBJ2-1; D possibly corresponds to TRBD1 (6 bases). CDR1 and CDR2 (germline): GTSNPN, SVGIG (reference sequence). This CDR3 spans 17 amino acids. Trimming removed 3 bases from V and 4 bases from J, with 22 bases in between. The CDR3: CAWSGPKQGAGYNEQFF. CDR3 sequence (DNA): TGTGCCTGGAGCGGCCCCAAACAGGGAGCCGGGTACAATGAGCAGTTCTTC.

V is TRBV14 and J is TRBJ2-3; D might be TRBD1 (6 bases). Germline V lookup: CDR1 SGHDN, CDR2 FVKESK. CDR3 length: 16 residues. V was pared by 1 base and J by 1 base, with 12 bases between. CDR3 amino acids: CASSQAQGRGTDTQYF. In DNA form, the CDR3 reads TGTGCCAGCAGCCAAGCCCAGGGGCGGGGCACAGATACGCAGTATTTT.

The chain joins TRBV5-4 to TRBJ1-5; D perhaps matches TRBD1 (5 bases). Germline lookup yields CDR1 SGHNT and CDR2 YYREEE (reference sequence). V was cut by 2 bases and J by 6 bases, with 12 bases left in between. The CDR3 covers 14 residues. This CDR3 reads CASSFGGEGQPQHF. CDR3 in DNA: TGTGCCAGCAGCTTCGGGGGTGAGGGTCAGCCCCAGCATTTT. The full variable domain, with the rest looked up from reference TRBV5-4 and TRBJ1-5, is ETGVTQSPTHLIKTRGQQVTLRCSSQSGHNTVSWYQQALGQGPQFIFQYYREEENGRGNFPPRFSGLQFPNYSSELNVNALELDDSALYLCASSFGGEGQPQHFGDGTRLSIL.

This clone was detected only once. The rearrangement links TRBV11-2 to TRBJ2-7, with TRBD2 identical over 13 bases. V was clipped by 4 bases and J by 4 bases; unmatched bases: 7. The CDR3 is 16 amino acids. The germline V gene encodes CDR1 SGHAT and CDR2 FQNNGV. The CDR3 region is CASSWVTSGGRYEQYF. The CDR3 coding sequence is TGTGCCAGCAGCTGGGTGACTAGCGGGGGGAGATACGAGCAGTACTTC.

The CDR3 nucleotides are TGTGCCAGCAGTGCTAGCGGGAGTAGCTCCTACAATGAGCAGTTCTTC. The encoded protein is CASSASGSSSYNEQFF. This chain uses TRBV6-1 with TRBJ2-1; TRBD2 aligns across 10 bases. CDR1 and CDR2 (germline): MNHNS, SASEGT. V shed 4 bases and J 0 bases; nucleotides not matched to a gene: 3. There are 16 residues in the CDR3.

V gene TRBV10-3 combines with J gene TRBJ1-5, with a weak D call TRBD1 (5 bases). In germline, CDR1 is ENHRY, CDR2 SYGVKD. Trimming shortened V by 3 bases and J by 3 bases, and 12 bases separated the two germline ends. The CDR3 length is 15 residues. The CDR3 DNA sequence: TGTGCCATCAGTGACCCAGGGAAGAACAATCAGCCCCAGCATTTT. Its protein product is CAISDPGKNNQPQHF.

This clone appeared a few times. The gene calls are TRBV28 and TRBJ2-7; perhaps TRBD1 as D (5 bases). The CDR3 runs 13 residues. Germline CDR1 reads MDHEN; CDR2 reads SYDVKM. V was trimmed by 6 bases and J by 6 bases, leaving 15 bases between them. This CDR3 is CASSTLGAREQYF. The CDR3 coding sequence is TGTGCCAGCAGCACCTTAGGGGCACGCGAGCAGTACTTC.

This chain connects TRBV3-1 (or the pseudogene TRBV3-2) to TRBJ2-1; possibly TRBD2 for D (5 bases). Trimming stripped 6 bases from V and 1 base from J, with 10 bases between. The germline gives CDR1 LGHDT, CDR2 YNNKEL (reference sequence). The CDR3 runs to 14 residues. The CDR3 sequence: CASSSRRSYNEQFF. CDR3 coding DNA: TGTGCCAGCAGTTCCCGGAGGTCCTACAATGAGCAGTTCTTC.

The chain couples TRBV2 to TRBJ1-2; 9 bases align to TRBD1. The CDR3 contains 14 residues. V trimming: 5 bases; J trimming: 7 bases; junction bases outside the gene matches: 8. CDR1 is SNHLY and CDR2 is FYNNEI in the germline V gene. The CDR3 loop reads CASSRQGEMVGYTF. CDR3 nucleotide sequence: TGTGCCAGCAGTAGACAGGGGGAAATGGTTGGCTACACCTTC.

The chain's CDR3 is CASSGTSGTQETQYF. CDR3 nucleotides: TGTGCCAGCAGCGGGACTAGCGGGACTCAAGAGACCCAGTACTTC. The V call is TRBV11-3, the J call TRBJ2-5, with 13 bases aligning to TRBD2. The CDR3 loop spans 15 amino acids. The V gene end was trimmed by 5 bases and the J gene end by 2 bases; junction bases not matched to a gene: 2. The germline CDR1 and CDR2 sequences are SGHNT and YENEEA.

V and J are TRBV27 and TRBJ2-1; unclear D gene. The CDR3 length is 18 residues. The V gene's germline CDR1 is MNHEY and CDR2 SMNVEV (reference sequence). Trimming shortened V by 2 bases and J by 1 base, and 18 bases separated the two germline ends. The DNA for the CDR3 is TGTGCCAGCAGTTTAACTCGGCCACTATGGTCGTCCTACAATGAGCAGTTCTTC. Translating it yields CASSLTRPLWSSYNEQFF.

CDR3 in DNA: TGTGCCAGTAGGTCTCAGGGGGCTAGGGGTCGCAATCAGCCCCAGCATTTT. Encoded protein: CASRSQGARGRNQPQHF. The chain combines TRBV19 with TRBJ1-5; TRBD1 matches 8 bases. Germline-derived CDR1 and CDR2 are LNHDA and SQIVND (reference sequence). The CDR3 runs 17 residues. Trimming cost V 6 bases and J 2 bases; bases outside gene matches: 12.

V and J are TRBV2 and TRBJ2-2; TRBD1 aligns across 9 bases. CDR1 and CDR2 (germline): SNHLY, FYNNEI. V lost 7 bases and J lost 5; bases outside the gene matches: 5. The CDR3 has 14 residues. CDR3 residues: CASTGQGGTGELFF. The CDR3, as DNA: TGTGCCAGCACGGGACAGGGAGGAACCGGGGAGCTGTTTTTT.